The clone carrying this TCR beta chain was detected a few times. The data stem from a study of blood T cell repertoires in COVID-19. In the study overall: Nucleic acid was either cDNA or gDNA, and it came from T cells, B-cell-depleted T cells, or PBMCs.

Recovery meant two consecutive negative NP/OP PCR tests, professional clearance, or resolved symptoms. As processed by the authors: For nucleated cells, counts were estimated from reference gene primer amplification. Assay used: immunoSEQ multiplex PCR; TCRdb lists only in-frame clones, some missing. That table gives V, J and clone size, and the DNA gave D and trimming. The sample lists roughly 170,000 clones, approximately 84% occurring once. The receptor's source is a man aged 50 to 60 who had recovered from COVID-19. The sequencing sample was made of PBMCs or T cells enriched from blood (not recorded which).

The CDR3 sequence is CASSPGPTENQPQHF. The CDR3 nucleotides read TGTGCCAGCAGCCCGGGCCCGACAGAGAATCAGCCCCAGCATTTT. The chain employs TRBV5-6 and TRBJ1-5; TRBD1 is a possible D gene (5 bases). Trimming cost V 4 bases and J 4 bases, with 15 bases left between them. CDR1 and CDR2 (germline): SGHDT, YYEEEE. CDR3 length: 15 residues. Complete variable domain (other parts from reference TRBV5-6 and TRBJ1-5): DAGVTQSPTHLIKTRGQQVTLRCSPKSGHDTVSWYQQALGQGPQFIFQYYEEEERQRGNFPDRFSGHQFPNYSSELNVNALLLGDSALYLCASSPGPTENQPQHFGDGTRLSIL.